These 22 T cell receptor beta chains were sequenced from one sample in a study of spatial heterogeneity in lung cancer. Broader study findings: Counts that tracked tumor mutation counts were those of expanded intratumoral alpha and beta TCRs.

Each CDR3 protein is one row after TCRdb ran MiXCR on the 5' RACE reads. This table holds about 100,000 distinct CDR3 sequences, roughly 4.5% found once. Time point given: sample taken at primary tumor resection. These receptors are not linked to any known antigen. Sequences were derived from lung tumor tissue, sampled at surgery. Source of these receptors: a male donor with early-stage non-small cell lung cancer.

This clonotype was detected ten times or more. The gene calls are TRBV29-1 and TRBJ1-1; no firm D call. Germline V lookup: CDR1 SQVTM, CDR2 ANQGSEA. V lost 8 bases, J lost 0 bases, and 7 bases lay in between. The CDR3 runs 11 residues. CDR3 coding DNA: TGCAGCTCGCAAGTGAACACTGAAGCTTTCTTT. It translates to CSSQVNTEAFF.

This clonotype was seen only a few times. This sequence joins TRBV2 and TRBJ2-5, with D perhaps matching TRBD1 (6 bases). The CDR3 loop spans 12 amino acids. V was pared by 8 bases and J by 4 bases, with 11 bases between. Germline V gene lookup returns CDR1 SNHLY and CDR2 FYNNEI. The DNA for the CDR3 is TGTGCCAGCGCCGAAGGGGGAGAGACCCAGTACTTC. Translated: CASAEGGETQYF.

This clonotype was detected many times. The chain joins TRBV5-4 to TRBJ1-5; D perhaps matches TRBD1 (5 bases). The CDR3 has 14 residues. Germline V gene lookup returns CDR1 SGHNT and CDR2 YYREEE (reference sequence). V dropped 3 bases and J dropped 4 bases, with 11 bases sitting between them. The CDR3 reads CASSSGPGNQPQHF. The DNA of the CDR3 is TGTGCCAGCAGCTCGGGACCTGGAAATCAGCCCCAGCATTTT.

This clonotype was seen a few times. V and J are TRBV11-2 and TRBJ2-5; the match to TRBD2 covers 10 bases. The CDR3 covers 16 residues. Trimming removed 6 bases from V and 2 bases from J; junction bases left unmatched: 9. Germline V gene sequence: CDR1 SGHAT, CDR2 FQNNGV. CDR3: CASSFPGLASQETQYF. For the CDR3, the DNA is TGTGCCAGCAGTTTTCCGGGACTAGCGTCACAAGAGACCCAGTACTTC.

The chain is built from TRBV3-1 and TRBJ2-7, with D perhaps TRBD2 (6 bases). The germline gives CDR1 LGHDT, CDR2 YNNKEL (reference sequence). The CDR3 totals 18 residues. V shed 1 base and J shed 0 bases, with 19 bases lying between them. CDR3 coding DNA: TGTGCCAGCAGCCAAGGGCCCCCCGTTGGCGGGGCCTCCTACGAGCAGTACTTC. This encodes CASSQGPPVGGASYEQYF.

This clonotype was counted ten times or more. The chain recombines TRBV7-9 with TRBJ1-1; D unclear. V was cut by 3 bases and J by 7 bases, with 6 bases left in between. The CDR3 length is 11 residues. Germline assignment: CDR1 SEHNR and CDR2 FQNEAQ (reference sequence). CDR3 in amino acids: CASSFGFEAFF. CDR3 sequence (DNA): TGTGCCAGCAGCTTTGGCTTTGAAGCTTTCTTT.

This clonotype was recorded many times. The CDR3 DNA sequence: TGCAGCGTTGAAGGGACAGGGGATGGCTACACCTTC. Translation gives CSVEGTGDGYTF. The chain has TRBV29-1 and TRBJ1-2; 9 bases agree with TRBD1. This CDR3 contains 12 residues. Germline loops: CDR1 SQVTM, CDR2 ANQGSEA. V lost 1 base, J lost 6 bases, and 0 bases stayed unmatched.

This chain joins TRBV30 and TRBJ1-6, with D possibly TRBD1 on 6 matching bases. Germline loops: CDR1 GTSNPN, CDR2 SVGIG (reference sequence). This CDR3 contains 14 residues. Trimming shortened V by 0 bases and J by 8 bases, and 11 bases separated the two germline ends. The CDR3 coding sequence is TGTGCCTGGAGTGTTGGCAGGGGTGATTCACCCCTCCACTTT. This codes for CAWSVGRGDSPLHF.

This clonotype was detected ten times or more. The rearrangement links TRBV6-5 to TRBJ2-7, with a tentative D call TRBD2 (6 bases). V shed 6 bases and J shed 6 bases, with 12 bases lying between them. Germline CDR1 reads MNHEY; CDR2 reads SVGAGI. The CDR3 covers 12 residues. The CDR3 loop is CASSPGGPEQYF. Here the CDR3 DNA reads TGTGCCAGCAGCCCCGGAGGGCCCGAGCAGTACTTC.

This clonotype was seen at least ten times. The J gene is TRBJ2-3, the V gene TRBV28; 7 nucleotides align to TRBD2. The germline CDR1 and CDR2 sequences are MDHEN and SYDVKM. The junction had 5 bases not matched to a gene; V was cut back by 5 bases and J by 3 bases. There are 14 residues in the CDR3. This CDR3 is CASSQSGITDTQYF. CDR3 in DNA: TGTGCCAGCAGTCAAAGCGGGATTACAGATACGCAGTATTTT.

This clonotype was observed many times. The CDR3 is CASNAGGNTEAFF. CDR3 DNA sequence: TGTGCCAGCAATGCAGGGGGAAACACTGAAGCTTTCTTT. The chain has TRBV2 and TRBJ1-1, with 7 bases fitting TRBD1. Germline CDR1 SNHLY, CDR2 FYNNEI. V shed 7 bases and J 2 bases; nucleotides not matched to a gene: 4. The CDR3 has 13 amino acids.

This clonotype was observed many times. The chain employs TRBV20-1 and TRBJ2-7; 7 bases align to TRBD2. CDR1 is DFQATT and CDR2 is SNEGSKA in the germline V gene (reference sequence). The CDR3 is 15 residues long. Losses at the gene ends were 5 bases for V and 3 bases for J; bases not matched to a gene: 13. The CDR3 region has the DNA TGCAGTGCTGGTACCGTTACTAGCGAACACTACGAGCAGTACTTC. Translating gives CSAGTVTSEHYEQYF.

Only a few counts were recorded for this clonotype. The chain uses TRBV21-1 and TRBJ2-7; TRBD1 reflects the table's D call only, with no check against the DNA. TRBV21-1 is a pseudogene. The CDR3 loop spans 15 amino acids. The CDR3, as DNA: TGTGCCAGCAGCAGACCCCGGGACCCCTCTTACGAGCAGTACTTC. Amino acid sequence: CASSRPRDPSYEQYF.

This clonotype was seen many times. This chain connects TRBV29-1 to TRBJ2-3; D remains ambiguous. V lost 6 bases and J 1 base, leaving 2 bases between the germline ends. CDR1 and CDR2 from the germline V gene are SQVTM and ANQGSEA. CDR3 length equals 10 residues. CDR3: CSVGTDTQYF. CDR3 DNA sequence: TGCAGCGTGGGCACAGATACGCAGTATTTT.

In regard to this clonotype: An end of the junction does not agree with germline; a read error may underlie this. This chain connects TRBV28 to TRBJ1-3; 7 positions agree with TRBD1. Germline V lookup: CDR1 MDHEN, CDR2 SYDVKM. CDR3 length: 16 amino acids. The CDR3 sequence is CASSILGQPLGNTLYF. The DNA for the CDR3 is TGTGCCAGCAGCATACTGGGACAGCCTTTAGGAAACACCTTATATTTT.

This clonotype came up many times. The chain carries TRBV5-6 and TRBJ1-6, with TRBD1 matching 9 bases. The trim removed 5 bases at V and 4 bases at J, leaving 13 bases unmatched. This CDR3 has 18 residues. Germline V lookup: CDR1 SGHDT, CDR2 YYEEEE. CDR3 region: CASSSRTGDTAYNSPLHF. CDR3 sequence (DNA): TGTGCCAGCAGTTCGCGGACAGGGGATACGGCTTATAATTCACCCCTCCACTTT.

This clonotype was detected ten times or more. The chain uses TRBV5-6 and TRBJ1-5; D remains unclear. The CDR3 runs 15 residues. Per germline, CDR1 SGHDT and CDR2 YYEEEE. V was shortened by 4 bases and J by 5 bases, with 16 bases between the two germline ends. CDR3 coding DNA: TGTGCCAGCAGCCAAGGTGGGATTGGGCATCAGCCCCAGCATTTT. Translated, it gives CASSQGGIGHQPQHF.

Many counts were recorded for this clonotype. In DNA, the CDR3 is TGTGCCAGCAGCTCCCCAGGGGGGAACACTGAAGCTTTCTTT. This encodes CASSSPGGNTEAFF. The genes are TRBV7-9 and TRBJ1-1; 7 nucleotides match TRBD1. The CDR3 has 14 residues. CDR1 is SEHNR, CDR2 FQNEAQ, per germline (reference sequence). V lost 4 bases to trimming and J lost 1 base; unmatched junction nucleotides: 3.

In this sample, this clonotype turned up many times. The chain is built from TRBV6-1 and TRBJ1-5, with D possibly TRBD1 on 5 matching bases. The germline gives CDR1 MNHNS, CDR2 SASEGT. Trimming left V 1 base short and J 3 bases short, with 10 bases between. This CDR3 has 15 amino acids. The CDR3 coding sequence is TGTGCCAGCAGTGAAGATCAGGGTCCCAATCAGCCCCAGCATTTT. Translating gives CASSEDQGPNQPQHF.

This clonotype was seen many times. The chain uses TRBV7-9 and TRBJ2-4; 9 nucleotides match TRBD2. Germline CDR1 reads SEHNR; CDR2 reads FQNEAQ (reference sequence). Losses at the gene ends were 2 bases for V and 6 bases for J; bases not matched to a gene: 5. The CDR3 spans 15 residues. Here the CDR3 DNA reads TGTGCCAGCAGCTTATTGCGGGAGGGACGAAACATTCAGTACTTC. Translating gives CASSLLREGRNIQYF. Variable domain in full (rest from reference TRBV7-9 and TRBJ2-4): DTGVSQNPRHKITKRGQNVTFRCDPISEHNRLYWYRQTLGQGPEFLTYFQNEAQLEKSRLLSDRFSAERPKGSFSTLEIQRTEQGDSAMYLCASSLLREGRNIQYFGAGTRLSVL.

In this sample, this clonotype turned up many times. CDR3 sequence reads: CASRKVPGQQETQYF. CDR3 nucleotide sequence: TGCGCCAGCAGAAAGGTCCCGGGACAGCAAGAGACCCAGTACTTC. V is TRBV5-1 and J is TRBJ2-5; 7 bases are shared with TRBD1. The CDR3 extends over 15 amino acids. Trimming cost V 5 bases and J 2 bases; bases outside gene matches: 9. Germline CDR1 reads SGHRS; CDR2 reads YFSETQ.

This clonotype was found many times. Here the CDR3 reads CASSPSQVGEQFF. CDR3 coding DNA: TGTGCCAGCAGCCCCAGTCAGGTTGGTGAGCAGTTCTTC. The rearrangement uses TRBV3-1 and TRBJ2-1; unclear D gene. Germline CDR1 reads LGHDT; CDR2 reads YNNKEL (reference sequence). The CDR3 extends over 13 amino acids. V dropped 4 bases and J dropped 9 bases, with 13 bases sitting between them.